The rows below give T cell receptor beta chains drawn from one sample of a study of technical replicates of blood from a handful of donors. Profiling relied on immunoSEQ multiplex PCR, and the TCRdb table lists in-frame clones only, not all of them. The repertoire includes some 79,000 clones, about 91% of them detected once, and 0.3% to 0.5% sits in the top ten. The sequencing sample was made of T cells isolated from PBMCs. The receptors derive from a human donor in good health. Some clones in this sample may be carry-over from other donors' samples. Each CDR3 is given with its conserved first and last residue. D genes are given only for firm matches. Where a row states a size, it is once, few, many or the class of an expanded clone; other rows omit it.

J: TRBJ1-5; D: .; length: 15; V: TRBV28; size: .; DNA: TGTGCCAGCGCCCCCGGTTTCCTTAGCAATCAGCCCCAGCATTTT; CDR3: CASAPGFLSNQPQHF
J: TRBJ2-6; D: TRBD1; length: 15; V: TRBV18; size: .; DNA: TGTGCCAGCTCACCGGGGACAGCTGGGGCCAACGTCCTGACTTTC; CDR3: CASSPGTAGANVLTF
J: TRBJ2-5; D: TRBD1; length: 13; V: TRBV4-1; size: .; DNA: TGCGCCAGCGGGGACAGGGTTCGAGAGACCCAGTACTTC; CDR3: CASGDRVRETQYF
J: TRBJ2-7; D: .; length: 14; V: TRBV11-2; size: .; DNA: TGTGCCAGCAGCTTAGGGGCAGGTCTGGGCGAGCAGTACTTC; CDR3: CASSLGAGLGEQYF
J: TRBJ2-1; D: .; length: 15; V: TRBV2; size: .; DNA: TGTGCCAGCAGTGAATATCCCATAGGGGGTAATGAGCAGTTCTTC; CDR3: CASSEYPIGGNEQFF
J: TRBJ1-3; D: .; length: 16; V: TRBV19; size: .; DNA: TGTGCCACGAAAAACCTTCAGGGTGGAGCTGGAAACACCATATATTTT; CDR3: CATKNLQGGAGNTIYF
J: TRBJ2-1; D: TRBD2; length: 14; V: TRBV6-6; size: .; DNA: TGTGCCAGCAGTAAACTAGCGGTGAACAATGAGCAGTTCTTC; CDR3: CASSKLAVNNEQFF
J: TRBJ2-7; D: .; length: 16; V: TRBV18; size: .; DNA: TGTGCCAGCTCACCACTAGGAGGAGACTCATCCTACGAGCAGTACTTC; CDR3: CASSPLGGDSSYEQYF
J: TRBJ2-2; D: TRBD1; length: 16; V: TRBV16; size: .; DNA: TGTGCCAGCAGTCGTGGACAGGGCTTGGACACCGGGGAGCTGTTTTTT; CDR3: CASSRGQGLDTGELFF
J: TRBJ2-7; D: .; length: 16; V: TRBV9; size: .; DNA: TGTGCCAGCAGCCCCAAAGTTGGGGGCCGACCTCGGGAGCAGTACTTC; CDR3: CASSPKVGGRPREQYF
J: TRBJ2-7; D: .; length: 18; V: TRBV19; size: .; DNA: TGTGCCAGTAGTATTAAGAGGGCCTCTTCTCTTACCTTCTACGAGCAGTACTTC; CDR3: CASSIKRASSLTFYEQYF
J: TRBJ2-2; D: .; length: 14; V: TRBV19; size: .; DNA: TGTGCCAGTGAACGAGCTAGTATAACCGGGGAGCTGTTTTTT; CDR3: CASERASITGELFF
J: TRBJ2-3; D: .; length: 15; V: TRBV11-3; size: .; DNA: TGTGCCAGCAGCCCGACAGTTAGATTCACAGATACGCAGTATTTT; CDR3: CASSPTVRFTDTQYF
J: TRBJ2-7; D: .; length: 14; V: TRBV5-6; size: .; DNA: TGTGCCAGCAGCTTGGTTGAGGGTCCCTACGAGCAGTACTTC; CDR3: CASSLVEGPYEQYF
J: TRBJ2-3; D: TRBD2; length: 15; V: TRBV28; size: .; DNA: TGTGCCAGCAGTCTAGGAGCGGGAGCGGCAGATACGCAGTATTTT; CDR3: CASSLGAGAADTQYF
J: TRBJ2-1; D: .; length: 11; V: TRBV6-1; size: .; DNA: TGTGCCAGCACCGGGTTTAATGAGCAGTTCTTC; CDR3: CASTGFNEQFF
J: TRBJ1-6; D: .; length: 14; V: TRBV10-3; size: .; DNA: TGTGCCATCAGTGAGTCCGGAGGAGGCTCACCCCTCCACTTT; CDR3: CAISESGGGSPLHF
J: TRBJ2-1; D: .; length: 14; V: TRBV30; size: .; DNA: TGTGCCTGGAGTGTACAGTCTAGCTCCAATGAGCAGTTCTTC; CDR3: CAWSVQSSSNEQFF
J: TRBJ2-4; D: .; length: 14; V: TRBV14; size: .; DNA: TGTGCCAGCAGCCAATTCGCGGGAAGAAACATTCAGTACTTC; CDR3: CASSQFAGRNIQYF
J: TRBJ1-5; D: .; length: 13; V: TRBV5-6; size: once; DNA: TGTGCCAGCAGCTTGCGGGGTAATCAGCCCCAGCATTTT; CDR3: CASSLRGNQPQHF
J: TRBJ2-1; D: TRBD2; length: 17; V: TRBV4-1; size: .; DNA: TGCGCCAGCAGCCAAGTGGGGGTAGCGGGCTATTACAATGAGCAGTTCTTC; CDR3: CASSQVGVAGYYNEQFF
J: TRBJ2-1; D: TRBD2; length: 16; V: TRBV27; size: once; DNA: TGTGCCAGCAGTTTTCCCTTCGGCGGGAGATTCAATGAGCAGTTCTTC; CDR3: CASSFPFGGRFNEQFF
J: TRBJ2-5; D: .; length: 13; V: TRBV21-1; size: .; DNA: TGTGCCCTAGCCATTAGATACCAAGAGACCCAGTACTTC; CDR3: CALAIRYQETQYF
J: TRBJ1-1; D: .; length: 13; V: TRBV6-5; size: few; DNA: TGTGCCAGCAGCTCCCTCAGGGACACTGAAGCTTTCTTT; CDR3: CASSSLRDTEAFF
J: TRBJ2-3; D: .; length: 11; V: TRBV6-8; size: .; DNA: TGTGCCAGCACCATTATGGCCACGTGTTATTTT; CDR3: CASTIMATCYF
J: TRBJ2-3; D: .; length: 15; V: TRBV5-4; size: .; DNA: TGTGCCAGCAGCGTTGGGACTGCAAGCACAGATACGCAGTATTTT; CDR3: CASSVGTASTDTQYF
J: TRBJ2-1; D: TRBD2; length: 14; V: TRBV19; size: .; DNA: TGTGCCAGTAGGAGCGGGAGGGCCTACAATGAGCAGTTCTTC; CDR3: CASRSGRAYNEQFF
J: TRBJ2-4; D: TRBD1; length: 15; V: TRBV9; size: .; DNA: TGTGCCAGCAGCGCCCAAGGGACAGACGGAAACATTCAGTACTTC; CDR3: CASSAQGTDGNIQYF
J: TRBJ2-5; D: TRBD2; length: 15; V: TRBV19; size: .; DNA: TGTGCCAGTAGTATGTCGGGAGGGCCTTGGGAGACCCAGTACTTC; CDR3: CASSMSGGPWETQYF
J: TRBJ2-5; D: .; length: 13; V: TRBV9; size: .; DNA: TGTGCCAGCAGCGTAGGGCTTTTTGAGACCCAGTACTTC; CDR3: CASSVGLFETQYF
J: TRBJ2-7; D: TRBD2; length: 16; V: TRBV4-1; size: .; DNA: TGCGCCAGCAGCCAAACAGGGACTAGCGGATCCTACGAGCAGTACTTC; CDR3: CASSQTGTSGSYEQYF
J: TRBJ1-2; D: .; length: 16; V: TRBV4-1; size: .; DNA: TGCGCCAGCAGCCAGGCACCTGTGGAGGGGAGCTATGGCTACACCTTC; CDR3: CASSQAPVEGSYGYTF
J: TRBJ2-5; D: .; length: 13; V: TRBV10-3; size: .; DNA: TGTGCCATCAGTGACACAGTCCAAGAGACCCAGTACTTC; CDR3: CAISDTVQETQYF
J: TRBJ2-5; D: TRBD1; length: 16; V: TRBV11-2; size: .; DNA: TGTGCCAGCAGCCCCCGAATCCGACAGGGGGCCGAGACCCAGTACTTC; CDR3: CASSPRIRQGAETQYF